The T cell receptor beta chain under discussion was sequenced for a study of blood T cell repertoires in COVID-19. V was clipped by 6 bases and J by 3 bases, with 20 bases between them. CDR1 and CDR2 (germline): MNHEY, SVGEGT. The CDR3 has 17 residues. The repertoire was sequenced with immunoSEQ multiplex PCR; TCRdb's copy has only in-frame clones and lacks some. The sample yields about 150,000 clones, 75% to 95% seen once. V is TRBV6-2 or TRBV6-3 and J is TRBJ1-4; D possibly corresponds to TRBD1 (5 bases). The specimen was peripheral blood. This clonotype originated in a man aged 45 to 65 with acute or convalescent COVID-19. This CDR3 reads CASSPIVLGVSNEKLFF. The DNA of the CDR3 is TGTGCCAGCAGCCCTATAGTCTTAGGGGTTTCTAATGAAAAACTGTTTTTT.